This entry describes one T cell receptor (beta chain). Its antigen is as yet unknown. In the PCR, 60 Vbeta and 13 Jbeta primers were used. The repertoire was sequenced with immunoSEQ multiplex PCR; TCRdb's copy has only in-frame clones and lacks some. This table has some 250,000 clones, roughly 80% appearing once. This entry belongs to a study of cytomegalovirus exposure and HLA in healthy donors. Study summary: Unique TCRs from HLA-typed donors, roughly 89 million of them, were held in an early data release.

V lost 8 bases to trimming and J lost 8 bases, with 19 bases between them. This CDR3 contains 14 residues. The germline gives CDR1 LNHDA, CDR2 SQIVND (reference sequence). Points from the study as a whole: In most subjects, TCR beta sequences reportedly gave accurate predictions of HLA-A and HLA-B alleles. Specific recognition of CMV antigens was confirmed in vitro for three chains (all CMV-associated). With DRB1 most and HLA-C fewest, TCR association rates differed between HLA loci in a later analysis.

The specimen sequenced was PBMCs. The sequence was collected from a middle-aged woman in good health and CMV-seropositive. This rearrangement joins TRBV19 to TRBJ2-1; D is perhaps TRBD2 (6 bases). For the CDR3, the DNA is TGTGCCAGTTCCTTTTCGCGGGGCGGCGATGAGCAGTTCTTC. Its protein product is CASSFSRGGDEQFF.